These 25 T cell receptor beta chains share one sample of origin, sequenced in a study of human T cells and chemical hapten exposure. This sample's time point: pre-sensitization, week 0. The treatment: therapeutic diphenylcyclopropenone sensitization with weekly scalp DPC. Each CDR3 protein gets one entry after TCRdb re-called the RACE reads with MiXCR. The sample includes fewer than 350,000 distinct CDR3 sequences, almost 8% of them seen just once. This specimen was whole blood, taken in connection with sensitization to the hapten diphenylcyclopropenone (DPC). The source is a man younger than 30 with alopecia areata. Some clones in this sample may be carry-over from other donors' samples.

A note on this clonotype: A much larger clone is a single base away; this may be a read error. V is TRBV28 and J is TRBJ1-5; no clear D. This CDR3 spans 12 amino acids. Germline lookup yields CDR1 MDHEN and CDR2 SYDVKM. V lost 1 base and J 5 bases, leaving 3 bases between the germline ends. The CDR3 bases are TGTGCCAGCAGTTTATTGGATCAGCCCCAGCATTTT. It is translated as CASSLLDQPQHF.

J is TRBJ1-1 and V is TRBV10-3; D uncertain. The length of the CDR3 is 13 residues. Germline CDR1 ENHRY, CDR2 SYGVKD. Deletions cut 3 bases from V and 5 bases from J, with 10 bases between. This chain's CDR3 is CAISDSRQTEAFF. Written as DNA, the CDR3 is TGTGCCATCAGTGATAGTCGCCAGACTGAAGCTTTCTTT.

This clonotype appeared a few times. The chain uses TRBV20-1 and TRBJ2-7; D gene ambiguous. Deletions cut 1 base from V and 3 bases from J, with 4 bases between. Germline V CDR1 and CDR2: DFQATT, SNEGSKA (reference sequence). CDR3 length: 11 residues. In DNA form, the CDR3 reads TGCAGTGCTAGAGCGGGCTACGAGCAGTACGTC. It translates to CSARAGYEQYV.

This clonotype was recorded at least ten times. CDR3 residues: CASSLGLQGAAFF. Written as DNA, the CDR3 is TGTGCCAGCAGCTTAGGGCTACAGGGCGCCGCTTTCTTT. V gene TRBV7-2 combines with J gene TRBJ1-1, with D maybe TRBD1 (6 bases). CDR3 length: 13 residues. Per germline, CDR1 SGHTA and CDR2 FQGNSA. V lost 1 base and J lost 11, with 14 bases in between.

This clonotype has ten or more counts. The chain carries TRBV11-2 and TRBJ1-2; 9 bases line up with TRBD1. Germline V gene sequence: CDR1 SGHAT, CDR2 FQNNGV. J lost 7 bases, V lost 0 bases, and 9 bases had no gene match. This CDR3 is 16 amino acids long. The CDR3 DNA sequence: TGTGCCAGCAGCTTAGAGGACAGGGGCGCCGCGTCTGGCTACACCTTC. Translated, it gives CASSLEDRGAASGYTF. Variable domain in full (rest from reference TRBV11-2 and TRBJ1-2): EAGVAQSPRYKIIEKRQSVAFWCNPISGHATLYWYQQILGQGPKLLIQFQNNGVVDDSQLPKDRFSAERLKGVDSTLKIQPAKLEDSAVYLCASSLEDRGAASGYTFGSGTRLTVV.

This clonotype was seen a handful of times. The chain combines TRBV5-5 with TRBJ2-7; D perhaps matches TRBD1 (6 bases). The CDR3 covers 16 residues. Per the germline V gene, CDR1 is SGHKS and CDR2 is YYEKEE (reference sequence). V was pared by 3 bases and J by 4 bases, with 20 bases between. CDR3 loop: CASSSRFSGQDYEQYV. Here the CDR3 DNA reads TGTGCCAGCAGCTCGAGGTTCTCGGGACAAGATTACGAGCAGTACGTC.

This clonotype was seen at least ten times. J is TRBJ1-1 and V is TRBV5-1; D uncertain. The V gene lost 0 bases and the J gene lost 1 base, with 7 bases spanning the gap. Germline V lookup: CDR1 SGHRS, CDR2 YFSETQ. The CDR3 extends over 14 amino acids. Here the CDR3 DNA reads TGCGCCAGCAGCTTGGACGCGGGGAACACTGAAGCTTTCTTT. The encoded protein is CASSLDAGNTEAFF.

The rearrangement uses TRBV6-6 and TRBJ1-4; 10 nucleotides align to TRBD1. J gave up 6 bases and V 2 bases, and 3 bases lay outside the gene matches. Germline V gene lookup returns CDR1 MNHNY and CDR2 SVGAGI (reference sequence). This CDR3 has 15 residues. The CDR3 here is CASSYPGTGDEKLFF. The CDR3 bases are TGTGCCAGCAGTTACCCCGGGACAGGGGATGAAAAACTGTTTTTT.

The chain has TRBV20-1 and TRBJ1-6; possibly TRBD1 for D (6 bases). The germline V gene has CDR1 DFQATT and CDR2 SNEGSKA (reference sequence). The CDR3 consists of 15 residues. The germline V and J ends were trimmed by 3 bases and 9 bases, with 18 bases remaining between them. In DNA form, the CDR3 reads TGCAGTGCTAGTGCTCTCGCAGGGGACGTTTCACCCCTCCACTTT. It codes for CSASALAGDVSPLHF.

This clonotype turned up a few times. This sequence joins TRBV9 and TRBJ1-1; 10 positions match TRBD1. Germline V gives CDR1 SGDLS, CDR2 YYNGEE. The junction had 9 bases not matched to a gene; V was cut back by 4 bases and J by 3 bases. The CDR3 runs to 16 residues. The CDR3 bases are TGTGCCAGCAGCACCAGCGACAGGGGGCTGTACACTGAAGCTTTCTTT. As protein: CASSTSDRGLYTEAFF.

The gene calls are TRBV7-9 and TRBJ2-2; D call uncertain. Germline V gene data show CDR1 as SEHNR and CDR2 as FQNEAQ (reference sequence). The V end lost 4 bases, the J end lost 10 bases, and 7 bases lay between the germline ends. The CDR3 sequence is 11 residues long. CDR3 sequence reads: CASSYPEELFF. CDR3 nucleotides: TGTGCCAGCAGCTATCCAGAGGAGCTGTTTTTT.

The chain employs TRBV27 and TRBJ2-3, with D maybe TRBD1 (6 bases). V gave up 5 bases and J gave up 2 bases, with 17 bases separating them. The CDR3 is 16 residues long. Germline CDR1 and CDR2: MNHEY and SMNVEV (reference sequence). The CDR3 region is CASSADRTRHTDTQYF. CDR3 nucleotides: TGTGCCAGCAGTGCAGACAGGACCCGGCACACAGATACGCAGTATTTT.

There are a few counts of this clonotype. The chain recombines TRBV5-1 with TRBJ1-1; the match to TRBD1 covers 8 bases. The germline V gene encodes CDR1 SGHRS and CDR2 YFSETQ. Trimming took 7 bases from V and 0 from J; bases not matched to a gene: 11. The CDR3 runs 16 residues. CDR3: CASADRATSLNTEAFF. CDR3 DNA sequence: TGCGCCAGCGCGGACAGGGCGACTTCGTTGAACACTGAAGCTTTCTTT.

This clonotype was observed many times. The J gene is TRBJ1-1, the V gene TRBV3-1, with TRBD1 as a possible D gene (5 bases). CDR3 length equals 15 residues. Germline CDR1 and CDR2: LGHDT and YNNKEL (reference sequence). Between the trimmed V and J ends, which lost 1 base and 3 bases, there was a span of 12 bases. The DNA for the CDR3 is TGTGCCAGCAGCCAAGGGCGGTTAGGGGACACTGAAGCTTTCTTT. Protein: CASSQGRLGDTEAFF.

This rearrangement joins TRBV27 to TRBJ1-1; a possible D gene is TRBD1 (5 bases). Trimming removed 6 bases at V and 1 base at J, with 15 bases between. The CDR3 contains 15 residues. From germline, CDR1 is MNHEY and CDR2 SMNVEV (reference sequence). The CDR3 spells CASSLMRDPNTEAFF. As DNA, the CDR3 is TGTGCCAGCAGCCTGATGAGGGACCCGAACACTGAAGCTTTCTTT.

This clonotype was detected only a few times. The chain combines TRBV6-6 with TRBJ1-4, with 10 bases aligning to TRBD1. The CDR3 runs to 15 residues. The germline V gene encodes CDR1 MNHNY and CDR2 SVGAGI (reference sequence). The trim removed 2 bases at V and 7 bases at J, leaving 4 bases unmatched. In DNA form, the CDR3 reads TGTGCCAGCAGTTACGCTGGACAGGGGGGTGAAAAACTGTTTTTT. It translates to CASSYAGQGGEKLFF.

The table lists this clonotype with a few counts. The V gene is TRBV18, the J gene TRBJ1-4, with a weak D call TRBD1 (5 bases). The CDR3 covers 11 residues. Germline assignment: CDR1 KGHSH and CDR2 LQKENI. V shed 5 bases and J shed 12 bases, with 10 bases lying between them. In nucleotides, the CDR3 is TGTGCCAGCTCATCCGGACAAGAACTGTTTTTT. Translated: CASSSGQELFF.

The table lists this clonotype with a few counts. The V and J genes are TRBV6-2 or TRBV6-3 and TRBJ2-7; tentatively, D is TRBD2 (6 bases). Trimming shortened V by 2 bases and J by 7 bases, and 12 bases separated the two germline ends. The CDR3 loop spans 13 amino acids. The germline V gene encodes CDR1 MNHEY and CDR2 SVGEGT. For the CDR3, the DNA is TGTGCCAGCAGTTACCGGGCGGAGGGAGAGCAGTACGTC. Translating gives CASSYRAEGEQYV.

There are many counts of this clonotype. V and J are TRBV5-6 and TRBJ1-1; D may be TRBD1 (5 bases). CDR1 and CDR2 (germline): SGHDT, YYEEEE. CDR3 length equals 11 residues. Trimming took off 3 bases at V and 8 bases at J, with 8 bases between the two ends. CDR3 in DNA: TGTGCCAGCAGCTCGAGACAGGAAGCTTTCTTT. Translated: CASSSRQEAFF.

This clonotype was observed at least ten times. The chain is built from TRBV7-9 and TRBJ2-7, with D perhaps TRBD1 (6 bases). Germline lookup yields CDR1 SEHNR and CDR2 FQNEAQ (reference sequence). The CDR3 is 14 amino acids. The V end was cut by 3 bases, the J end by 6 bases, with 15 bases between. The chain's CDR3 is CASSFTGDISEQYV. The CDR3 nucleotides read TGTGCCAGCAGCTTCACTGGGGACATCTCCGAGCAGTACGTC.

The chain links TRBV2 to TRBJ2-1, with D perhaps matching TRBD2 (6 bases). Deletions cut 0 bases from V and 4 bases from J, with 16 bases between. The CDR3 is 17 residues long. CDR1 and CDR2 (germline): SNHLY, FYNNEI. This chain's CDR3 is CASSEAWARGRYNEQFF. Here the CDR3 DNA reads TGTGCCAGCAGTGAAGCGTGGGCCCGGGGGAGATACAATGAGCAGTTCTTC.

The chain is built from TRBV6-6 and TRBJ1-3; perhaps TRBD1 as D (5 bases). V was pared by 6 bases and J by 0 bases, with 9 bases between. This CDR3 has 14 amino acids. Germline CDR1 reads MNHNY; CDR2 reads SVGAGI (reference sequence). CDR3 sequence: CASRTGVSGNTIYF. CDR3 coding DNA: TGTGCCAGCAGAACAGGTGTCTCTGGAAACACCATATATTTT.

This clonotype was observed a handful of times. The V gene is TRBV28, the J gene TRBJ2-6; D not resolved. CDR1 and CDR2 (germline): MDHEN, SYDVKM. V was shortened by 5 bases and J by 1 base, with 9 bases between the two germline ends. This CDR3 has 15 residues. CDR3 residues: CASSPGGSGANVLTF. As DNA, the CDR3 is TGTGCCAGCAGTCCCGGTGGATCTGGGGCCAACGTCCTGACTTTC.

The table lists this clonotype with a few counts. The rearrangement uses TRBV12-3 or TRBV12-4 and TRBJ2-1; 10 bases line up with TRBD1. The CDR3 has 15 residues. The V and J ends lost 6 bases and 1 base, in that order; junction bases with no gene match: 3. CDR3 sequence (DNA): TGTGCCAGCAGCCGGGACAGGGGTTCCTACAATGAGCAGTTCTTC. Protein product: CASSRDRGSYNEQFF.

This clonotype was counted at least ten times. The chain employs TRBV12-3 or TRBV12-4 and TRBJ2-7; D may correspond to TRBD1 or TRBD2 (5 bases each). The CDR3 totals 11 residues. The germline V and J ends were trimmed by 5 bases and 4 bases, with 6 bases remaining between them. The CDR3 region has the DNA TGTGCCAGCAGTGAGGGGTACGAGCAGTACGTC. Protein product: CASSEGYEQYV.